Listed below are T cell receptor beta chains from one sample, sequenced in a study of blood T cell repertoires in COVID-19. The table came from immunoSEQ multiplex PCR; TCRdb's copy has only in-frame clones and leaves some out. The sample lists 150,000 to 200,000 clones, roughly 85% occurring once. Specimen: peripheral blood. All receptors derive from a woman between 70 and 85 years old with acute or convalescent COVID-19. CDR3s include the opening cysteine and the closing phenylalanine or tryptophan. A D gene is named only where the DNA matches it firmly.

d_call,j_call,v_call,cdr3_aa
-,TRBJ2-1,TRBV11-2,CASSTGKQFF
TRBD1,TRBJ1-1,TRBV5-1,CASSPGTGPMNTEAFF
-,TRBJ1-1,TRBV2,CASRPRGGNTEAFF
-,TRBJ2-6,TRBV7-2,CASSYPGLSGANVLTF
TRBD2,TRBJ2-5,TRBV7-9,CASSNSGRALETQYF
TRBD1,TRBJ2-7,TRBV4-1,CASSQDRDGTGNYSYEQYF
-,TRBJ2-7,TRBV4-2,CASSQTFGDQYF
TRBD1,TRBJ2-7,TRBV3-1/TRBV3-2,CASSGGQDGYEQYF
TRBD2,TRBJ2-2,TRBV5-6,CASSLGMGLARNTGELFF
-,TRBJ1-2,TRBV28,CASRTPGGHYYGYTF